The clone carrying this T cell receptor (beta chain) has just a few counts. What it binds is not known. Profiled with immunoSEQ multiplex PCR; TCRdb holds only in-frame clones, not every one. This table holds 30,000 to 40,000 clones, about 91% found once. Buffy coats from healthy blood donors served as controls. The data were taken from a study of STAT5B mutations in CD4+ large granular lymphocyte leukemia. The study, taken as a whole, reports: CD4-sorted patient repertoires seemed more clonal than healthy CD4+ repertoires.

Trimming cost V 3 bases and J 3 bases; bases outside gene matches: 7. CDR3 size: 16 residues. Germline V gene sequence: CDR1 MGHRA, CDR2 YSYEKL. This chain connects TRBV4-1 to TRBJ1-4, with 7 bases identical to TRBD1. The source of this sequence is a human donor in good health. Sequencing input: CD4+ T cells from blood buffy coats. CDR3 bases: TGCGCCAGCAGCCAGACAGGGAGGGCGTCTAATGAAAAACTGTTTTTT. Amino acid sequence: CASSQTGRASNEKLFF.